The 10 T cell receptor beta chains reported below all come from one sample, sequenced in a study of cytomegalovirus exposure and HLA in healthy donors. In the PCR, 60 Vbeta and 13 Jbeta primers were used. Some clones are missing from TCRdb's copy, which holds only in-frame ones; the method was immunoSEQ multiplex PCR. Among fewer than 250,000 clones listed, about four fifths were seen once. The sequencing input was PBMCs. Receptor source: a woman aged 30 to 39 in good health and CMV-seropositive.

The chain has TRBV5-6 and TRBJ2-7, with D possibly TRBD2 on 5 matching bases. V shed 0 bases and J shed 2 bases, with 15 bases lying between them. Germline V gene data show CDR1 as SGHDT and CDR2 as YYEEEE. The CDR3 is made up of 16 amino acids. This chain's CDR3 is CASSLVLTGDPYEQYF. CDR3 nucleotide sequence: TGTGCCAGCAGCTTGGTCTTAACCGGGGATCCCTACGAGCAGTACTTC.

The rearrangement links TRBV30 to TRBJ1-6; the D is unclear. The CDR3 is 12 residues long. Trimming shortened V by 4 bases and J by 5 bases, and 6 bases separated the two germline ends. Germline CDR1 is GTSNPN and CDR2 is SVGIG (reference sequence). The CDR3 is CAWTPDNSPLHF. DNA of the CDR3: TGTGCCTGGACGCCGGATAATTCACCCCTCCACTTT.

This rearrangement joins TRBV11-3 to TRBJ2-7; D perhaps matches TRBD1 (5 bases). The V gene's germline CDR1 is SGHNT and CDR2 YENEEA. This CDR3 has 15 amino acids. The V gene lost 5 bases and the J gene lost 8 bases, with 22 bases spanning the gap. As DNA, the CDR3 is TGTGCCAGCAGCCAGCCTCGCCTCCTGGACAAAAAGCAGTACTTC. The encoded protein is CASSQPRLLDKKQYF.

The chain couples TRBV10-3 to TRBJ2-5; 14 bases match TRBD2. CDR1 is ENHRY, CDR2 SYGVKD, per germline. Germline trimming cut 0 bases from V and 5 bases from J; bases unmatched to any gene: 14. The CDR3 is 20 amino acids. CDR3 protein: CAISESGLAGAGATSETQYF. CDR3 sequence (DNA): TGTGCCATCAGTGAGTCGGGACTAGCGGGGGCCGGGGCTACGAGTGAGACCCAGTACTTC.

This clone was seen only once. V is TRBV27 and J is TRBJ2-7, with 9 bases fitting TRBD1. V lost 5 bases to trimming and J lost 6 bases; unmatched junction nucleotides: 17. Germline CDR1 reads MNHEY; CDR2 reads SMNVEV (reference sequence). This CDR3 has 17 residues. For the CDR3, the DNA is TGTGCCAGCAGTCCCCCGAATGGACAGGGGATCCCCCTCGAGCAGTACTTC. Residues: CASSPPNGQGIPLEQYF.

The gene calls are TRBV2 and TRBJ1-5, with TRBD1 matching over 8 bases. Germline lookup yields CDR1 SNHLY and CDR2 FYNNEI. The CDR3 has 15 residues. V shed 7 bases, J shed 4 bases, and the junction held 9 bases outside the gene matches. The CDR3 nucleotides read TGTGCCAGCACCGATGACAGGGGAAGAAATCAGCCCCAGCATTTT. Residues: CASTDDRGRNQPQHF.

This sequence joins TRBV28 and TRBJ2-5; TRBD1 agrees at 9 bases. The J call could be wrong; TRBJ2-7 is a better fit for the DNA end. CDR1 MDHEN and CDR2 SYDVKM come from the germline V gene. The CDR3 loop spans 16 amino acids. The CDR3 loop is CASSSLKGQGPYEQYF. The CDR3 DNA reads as TGTGCCAGCAGTTCCCTTAAGGGACAGGGACCCTACGAGCAGTACTTC.

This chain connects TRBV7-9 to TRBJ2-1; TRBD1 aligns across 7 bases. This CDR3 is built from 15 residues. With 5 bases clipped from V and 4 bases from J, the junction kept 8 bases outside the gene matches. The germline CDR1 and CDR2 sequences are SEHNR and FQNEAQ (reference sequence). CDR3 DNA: TGTGCCAGCAGCAGGGGGACAGTTGGGTACAATGAGCAGTTCTTC. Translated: CASSRGTVGYNEQFF.

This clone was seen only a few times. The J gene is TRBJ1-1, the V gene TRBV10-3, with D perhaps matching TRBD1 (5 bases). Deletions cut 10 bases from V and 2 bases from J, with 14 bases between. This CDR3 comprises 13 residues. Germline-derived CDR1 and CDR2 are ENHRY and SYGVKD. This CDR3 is CATWAQANTEAFF. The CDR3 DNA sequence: TGTGCCACCTGGGCACAGGCTAACACTGAAGCTTTCTTT.

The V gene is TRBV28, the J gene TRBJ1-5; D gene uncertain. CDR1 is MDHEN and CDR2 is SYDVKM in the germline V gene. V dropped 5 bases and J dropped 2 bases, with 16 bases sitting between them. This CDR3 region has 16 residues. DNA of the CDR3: TGTGCCAGCAGTCCCCGGGGATGGGATGGCAATCAGCCCCAGCATTTT. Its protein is CASSPRGWDGNQPQHF.